One T cell receptor (beta chain) is described in this entry. This specimen comes from a study of blood T cell repertoires in COVID-19. Study details: Acute and convalescent COVID-19 specimens originated in the United States, Italy and Spain. T cells, B-cell-depleted T cells, or PBMCs supplied cDNA or gDNA.

Original data processing: Reference gene primer amplification yielded estimated nucleated cell counts. The protocol was immunoSEQ multiplex PCR, while the TCRdb copy is restricted to in-frame clones and leaves out a portion. The DNA was the basis for D and trimming; V, J and clone size are from that table. The data show 280,000 or so clones, approximately 83% seen once. Germline CDR1 is LNHDA and CDR2 is SQIVND (reference sequence). Trimming cost V 9 bases and J 5 bases; bases outside gene matches: 8. The CDR3 is made up of 13 amino acids. The sequence derives from a young woman who had recovered from COVID-19. The genes are TRBV19 and TRBJ2-5; 8 nucleotides line up with TRBD2. What was sequenced was peripheral blood. Here the CDR3 DNA reads TGTGCCAGCCGGTTCCCGGGAGGGGAGACCCAGTACTTC. It is translated as CASRFPGGETQYF. Looking up the rest from reference TRBV19 and TRBJ2-5 gives the full variable domain: DGGITQSPKYLFRKEGQNVTLSCEQNLNHDAMYWYRQDPGQGLRLIYYSQIVNDFQKGDIAEGYSVSREKKESFPLTVTSAQKNPTAFYLCASRFPGGETQYFGPGTRLLVL.